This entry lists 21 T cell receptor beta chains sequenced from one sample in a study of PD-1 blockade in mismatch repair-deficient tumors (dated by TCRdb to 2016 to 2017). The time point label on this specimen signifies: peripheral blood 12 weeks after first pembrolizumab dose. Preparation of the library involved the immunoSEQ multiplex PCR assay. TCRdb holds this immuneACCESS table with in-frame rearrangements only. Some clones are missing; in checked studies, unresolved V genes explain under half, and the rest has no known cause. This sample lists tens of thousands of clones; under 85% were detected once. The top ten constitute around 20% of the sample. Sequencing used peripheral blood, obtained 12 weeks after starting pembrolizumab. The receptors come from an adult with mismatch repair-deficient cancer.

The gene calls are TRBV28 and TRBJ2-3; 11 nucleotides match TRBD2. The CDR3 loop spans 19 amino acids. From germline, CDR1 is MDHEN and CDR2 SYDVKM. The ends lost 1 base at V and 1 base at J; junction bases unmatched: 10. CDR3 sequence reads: CASSLFNSGRALGTDTQYF. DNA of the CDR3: TGTGCCAGCAGTTTATTCAATAGCGGGAGGGCCCTCGGCACAGATACGCAGTATTTT.

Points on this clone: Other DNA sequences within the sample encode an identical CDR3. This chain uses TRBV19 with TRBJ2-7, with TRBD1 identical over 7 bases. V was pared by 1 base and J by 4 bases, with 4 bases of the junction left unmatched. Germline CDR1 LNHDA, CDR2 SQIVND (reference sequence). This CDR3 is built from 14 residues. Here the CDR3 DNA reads TGTGCCAGTAGTATAGGACAGGGTGGATACGAGCAGTACTTC. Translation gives CASSIGQGGYEQYF.

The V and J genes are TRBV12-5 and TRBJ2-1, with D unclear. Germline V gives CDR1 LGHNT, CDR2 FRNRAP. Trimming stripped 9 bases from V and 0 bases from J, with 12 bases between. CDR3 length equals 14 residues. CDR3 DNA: TGTGCTAGCAAACGGCCAGGCTCCTACAATGAGCAGTTCTTC. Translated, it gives CASKRPGSYNEQFF.

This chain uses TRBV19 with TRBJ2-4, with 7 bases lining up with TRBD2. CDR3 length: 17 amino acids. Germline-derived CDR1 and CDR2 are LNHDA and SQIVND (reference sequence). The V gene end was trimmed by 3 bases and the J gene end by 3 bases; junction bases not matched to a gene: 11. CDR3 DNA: TGTGCCAGTAGTATGGGCTACTCAGCTAGCGGCAAAAACATTCAGTACTTC. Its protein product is CASSMGYSASGKNIQYF.

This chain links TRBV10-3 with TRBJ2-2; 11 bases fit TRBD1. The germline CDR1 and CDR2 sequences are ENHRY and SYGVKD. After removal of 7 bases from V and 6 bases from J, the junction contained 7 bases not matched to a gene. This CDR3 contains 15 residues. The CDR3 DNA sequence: TGTGCCATCACTCCGGGACAGGGGGTAGCCGGGGAGCTGTTTTTT. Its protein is CAITPGQGVAGELFF.

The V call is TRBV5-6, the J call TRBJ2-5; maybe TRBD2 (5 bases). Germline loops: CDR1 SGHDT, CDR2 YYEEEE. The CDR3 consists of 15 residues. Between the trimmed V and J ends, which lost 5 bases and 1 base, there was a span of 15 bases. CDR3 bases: TGTGCCAGCAGTACGGTTCGGGGAGTCCAAGAGACCCAGTACTTC. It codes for CASSTVRGVQETQYF.

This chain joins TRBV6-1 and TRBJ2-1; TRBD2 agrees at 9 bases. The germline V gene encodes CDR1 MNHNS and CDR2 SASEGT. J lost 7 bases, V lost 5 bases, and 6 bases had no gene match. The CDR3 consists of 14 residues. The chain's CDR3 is CASSNSGSGNEQFF. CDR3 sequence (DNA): TGTGCCAGCAGTAATAGCGGGAGTGGTAATGAGCAGTTCTTC.

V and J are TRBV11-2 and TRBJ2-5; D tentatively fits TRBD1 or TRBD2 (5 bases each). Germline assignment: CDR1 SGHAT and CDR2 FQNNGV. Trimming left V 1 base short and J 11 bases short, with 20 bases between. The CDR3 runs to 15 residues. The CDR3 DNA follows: TGTGCCAGCAGCTTAGGATTTGGGACCGTAAGGGCTCAGTACTTC. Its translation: CASSLGFGTVRAQYF.

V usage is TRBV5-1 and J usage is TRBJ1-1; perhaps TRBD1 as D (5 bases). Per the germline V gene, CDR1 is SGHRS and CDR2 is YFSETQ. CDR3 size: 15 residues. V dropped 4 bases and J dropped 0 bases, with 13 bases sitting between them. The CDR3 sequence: CASSKDSGVNTEAFF. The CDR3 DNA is TGCGCCAGCAGCAAAGATTCGGGGGTGAACACTGAAGCTTTCTTT.

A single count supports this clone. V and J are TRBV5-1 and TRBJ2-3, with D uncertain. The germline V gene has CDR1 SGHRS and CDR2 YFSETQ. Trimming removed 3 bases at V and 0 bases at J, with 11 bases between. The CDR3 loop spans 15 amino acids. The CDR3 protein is CASSSRTTSTDTQYF. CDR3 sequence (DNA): TGCGCCAGCAGCTCTCGGACCACTAGCACAGATACGCAGTATTTT. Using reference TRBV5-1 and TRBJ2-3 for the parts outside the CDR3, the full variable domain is KAGVTQTPRYLIKTRGQQVTLSCSPISGHRSVSWYQQTPGQGLQFLFEYFSETQRNKGNFPGRFSGRQFSNSRSEMNVSTLELGDSALYLCASSSRTTSTDTQYFGPGTRLTVL.

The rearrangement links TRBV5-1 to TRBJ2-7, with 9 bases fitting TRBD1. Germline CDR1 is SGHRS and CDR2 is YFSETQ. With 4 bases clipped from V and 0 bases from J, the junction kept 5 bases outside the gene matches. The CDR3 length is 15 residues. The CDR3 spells CASSPGQGHSYEQYF. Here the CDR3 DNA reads TGCGCCAGCAGCCCGGGACAGGGCCACTCCTACGAGCAGTACTTC.

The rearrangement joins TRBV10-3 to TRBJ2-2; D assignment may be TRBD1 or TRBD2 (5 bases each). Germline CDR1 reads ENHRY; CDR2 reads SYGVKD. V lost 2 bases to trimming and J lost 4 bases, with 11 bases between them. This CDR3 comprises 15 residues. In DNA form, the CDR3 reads TGTGCCATCAGTGAGGGGGGAGAGGGCACCGGGGAGCTGTTTTTT. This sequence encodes CAISEGGEGTGELFF.

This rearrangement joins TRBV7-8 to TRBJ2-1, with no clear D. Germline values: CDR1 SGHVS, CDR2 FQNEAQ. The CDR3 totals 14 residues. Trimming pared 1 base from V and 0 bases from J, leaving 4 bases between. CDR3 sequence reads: CASSLGGSYNEQFF. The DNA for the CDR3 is TGTGCCAGCAGCTTAGGCGGCTCCTACAATGAGCAGTTCTTC. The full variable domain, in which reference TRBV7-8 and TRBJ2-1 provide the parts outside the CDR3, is GAGVSQSPRYKVAKRGQDVALRCDPISGHVSLFWYQQALGQGPEFLTYFQNEAQLDKSGLPSDRFFAERPEGSVSTLKIQRTQQEDSAVYLCASSLGGSYNEQFFGPGTRLTVL.

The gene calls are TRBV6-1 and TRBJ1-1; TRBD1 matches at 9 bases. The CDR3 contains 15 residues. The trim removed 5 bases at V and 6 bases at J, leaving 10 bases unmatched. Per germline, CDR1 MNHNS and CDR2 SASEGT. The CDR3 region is CASSSGTGSSAEAFF. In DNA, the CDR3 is TGTGCCAGCAGTTCCGGGACAGGGTCATCGGCTGAAGCTTTCTTT.

The CDR3 DNA follows: TGTGCCAGCAGCCAAGCGACGGGAGGGGCCGCGTACGAGCAGTACTTC. Encoded protein: CASSQATGGAAYEQYF. The chain combines TRBV4-2 with TRBJ2-7; the match to TRBD2 covers 8 bases. The V and J ends lost 1 base and 4 bases, in that order; junction bases with no gene match: 9. The germline V gene has CDR1 LGHNA and CDR2 YNFKEQ. This CDR3 has 16 residues.

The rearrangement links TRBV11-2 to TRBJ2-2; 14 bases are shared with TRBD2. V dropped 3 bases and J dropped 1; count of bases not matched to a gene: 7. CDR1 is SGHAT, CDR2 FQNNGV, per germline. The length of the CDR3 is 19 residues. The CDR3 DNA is TGTGCCAGCAGCTTCGGTCGACTAGCGGGAGGGCGGAACACCGGGGAGCTGTTTTTT. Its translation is CASSFGRLAGGRNTGELFF.

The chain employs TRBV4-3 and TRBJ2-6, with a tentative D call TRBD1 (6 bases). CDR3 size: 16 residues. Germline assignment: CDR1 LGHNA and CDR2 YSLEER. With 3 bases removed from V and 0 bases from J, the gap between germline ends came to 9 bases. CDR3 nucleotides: TGCGCCAGCAGCCAGGACAGCTCCTCTGGGGCCAACGTCCTGACTTTC. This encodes CASSQDSSSGANVLTF.

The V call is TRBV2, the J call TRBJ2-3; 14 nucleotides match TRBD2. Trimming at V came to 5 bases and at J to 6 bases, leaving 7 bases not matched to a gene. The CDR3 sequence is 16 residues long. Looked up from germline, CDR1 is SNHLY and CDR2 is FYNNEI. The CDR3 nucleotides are TGTGCCAGCAGTCCGGGACTAGCGGGAGCGGGCGATACGCAGTATTTT. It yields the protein CASSPGLAGAGDTQYF.

The CDR3 nucleotides are TGTGCCAGCAGCTTAAGGTCAGGGGAGCTGTTTTTT. Amino acid sequence: CASSLRSGELFF. This chain links TRBV11-1 with TRBJ2-2; no clear D. Trimming shortened V by 2 bases and J by 8 bases, and 6 bases separated the two germline ends. Germline V gene sequence: CDR1 SGHAT, CDR2 FQDESV (reference sequence). The CDR3 runs 12 residues.

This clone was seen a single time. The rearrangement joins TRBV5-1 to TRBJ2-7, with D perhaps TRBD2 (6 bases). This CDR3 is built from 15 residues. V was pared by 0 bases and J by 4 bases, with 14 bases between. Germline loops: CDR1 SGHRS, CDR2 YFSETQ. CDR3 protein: CASSLEDGSGYEQYF. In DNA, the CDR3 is TGCGCCAGCAGCTTGGAGGACGGGAGTGGGTACGAGCAGTACTTC.

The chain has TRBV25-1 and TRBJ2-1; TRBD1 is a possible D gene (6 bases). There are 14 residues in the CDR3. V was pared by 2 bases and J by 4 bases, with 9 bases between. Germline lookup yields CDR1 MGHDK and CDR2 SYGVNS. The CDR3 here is CASSEKQGYNEQFF. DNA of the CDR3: TGTGCCAGCAGTGAAAAGCAGGGGTACAATGAGCAGTTCTTC.